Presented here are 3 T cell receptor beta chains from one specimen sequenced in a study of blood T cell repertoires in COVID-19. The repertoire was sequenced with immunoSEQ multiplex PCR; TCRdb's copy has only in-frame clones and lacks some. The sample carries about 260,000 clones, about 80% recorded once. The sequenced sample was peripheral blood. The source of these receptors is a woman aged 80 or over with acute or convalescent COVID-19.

The CDR3: CASTPRQGNYGYTF. The CDR3 DNA follows: TGCGCCAGCACTCCGAGACAGGGAAACTATGGCTACACCTTC. The chain uses TRBV5-1 and TRBJ1-2; 7 bases align to TRBD1. Germline-derived CDR1 and CDR2 are SGHRS and YFSETQ. V lost 6 bases to trimming and J lost 2 bases; unmatched junction nucleotides: 7. This CDR3 spans 14 amino acids.

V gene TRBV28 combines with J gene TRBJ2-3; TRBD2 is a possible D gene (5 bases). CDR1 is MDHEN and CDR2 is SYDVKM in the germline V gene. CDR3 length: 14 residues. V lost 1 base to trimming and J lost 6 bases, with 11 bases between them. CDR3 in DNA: TGTGCCAGCAGTTTATCGCTAGCACTGGATACGCAGTATTTT. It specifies CASSLSLALDTQYF.

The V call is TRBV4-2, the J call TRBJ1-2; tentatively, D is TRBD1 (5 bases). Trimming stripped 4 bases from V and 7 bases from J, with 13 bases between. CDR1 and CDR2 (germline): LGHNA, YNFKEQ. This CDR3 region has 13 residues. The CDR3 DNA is TGTGCCAGCAGCCCACGGGGGGAAGGTGGCTACACCTTC. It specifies CASSPRGEGGYTF.